Below are 15 T cell receptor beta chains sequenced from a single sample in a study of T-cell memory formation after mild COVID-19 (dated by TCRdb to the early 2020s). Receptors were amplified or captured by 5' RACE. Sequencing was performed on an Illumina NovaSeq 6000. Using fastp trimming at Q25 and MiXCR clonotype assembly, TCRdb reanalyzed the public sequencing data and kept in-frame beta chains. Every entry covers one CDR3 protein and lists the most common genes and DNA from its rows. In all, the sample holds hundreds of thousands of distinct CDR3 sequences, and 15% to 20% of those were seen once. 20% to 25% of the sample is taken by the ten largest. Sequencing used PBMCs or a T cell subset sorted from them (not recorded which). These receptors were collected from a young man who had mild COVID-19 (a few samples of this study predate the infection). The sample titles of this study are shuffled in the database, so cell type and time point are left out; the donor was told from shared clones.

The CDR3 here is CASSYDPLSSYNEQFF. CDR3 sequence (DNA): TGTGCCAGCAGCTACGACCCCCTGAGCTCCTACAATGAGCAGTTCTTC. The chain employs TRBV7-2 and TRBJ2-1; no definite D call. Deletions cut 4 bases from V and 0 bases from J, with 13 bases between. CDR1 is SGHTA and CDR2 is FQGNSA in the germline V gene. CDR3 length equals 16 residues.

The chain joins TRBV9 to TRBJ1-3; D might be TRBD1 (5 bases). This CDR3 is built from 14 residues. The germline CDR1 and CDR2 sequences are SGDLS and YYNGEE. The V and J ends lost 6 bases and 1 base respectively, with 11 bases between them. CDR3 in DNA: TGTGCCAGCACCCCCCAGGGATCTGGAAACACCATATATTTT. Encoded protein: CASTPQGSGNTIYF.

This clonotype has more than one count but fewer than ten. The CDR3 DNA is TGCGCCAGCAGCGTACAGGGTGTAGGAGATACGCAGTATTTT. Its translation is CASSVQGVGDTQYF. This rearrangement joins TRBV5-1 to TRBJ2-3; D is perhaps TRBD1 (6 bases). The length of the CDR3 is 14 residues. The V and J ends lost 4 bases and 5 bases respectively, with 14 bases between them. CDR1 and CDR2 from the germline V gene are SGHRS and YFSETQ.

This clonotype occurred a few times. This rearrangement joins TRBV28 to TRBJ2-3, with a possible D match to TRBD1 (5 bases). CDR1 MDHEN and CDR2 SYDVKM come from the germline V gene. V was clipped by 6 bases and J by 0 bases, with 13 bases between them. The CDR3 extends over 15 amino acids. CDR3 sequence reads: CASSFGGASTDTQYF. DNA of the CDR3: TGTGCCAGCAGCTTTGGTGGGGCTAGCACAGATACGCAGTATTTT.

The gene calls are TRBV9 and TRBJ2-5; a weak D match, TRBD1 (7 bases). The CDR3 is 13 amino acids. Germline V gene sequence: CDR1 SGDLS, CDR2 YYNGEE. Between the trimmed V and J ends, which lost 4 bases and 11 bases, there was a span of 18 bases. CDR3 amino acids: CASSLSGGQMQYF. CDR3 nucleotide sequence: TGTGCCAGCAGCCTATCCGGGGGACAGATGCAGTACTTC.

This clonotype showed up just a few times. The V gene is TRBV4-2, the J gene TRBJ1-4; D remains ambiguous. Per germline, CDR1 LGHNA and CDR2 YNFKEQ. This CDR3 comprises 13 residues. V lost 0 bases and J lost 6, with 5 bases in between. The CDR3 DNA reads as TGTGCCAGCAGCCAAGATCGGGATGAAAAACTGTTTTTT. It encodes CASSQDRDEKLFF.

The chain combines TRBV19 with TRBJ2-6; D gene unclear. Germline lookup yields CDR1 LNHDA and CDR2 SQIVND (reference sequence). V lost 5 bases to trimming and J lost 0 bases, with 11 bases between them. The CDR3 runs 16 residues. The CDR3, as DNA: TGTGCCAGTAGTGGACGACGCCGCTCTGGGGCCAACGTCCTGACTTTC. It encodes CASSGRRRSGANVLTF.

The chain is built from TRBV3-1 and TRBJ2-1, with D perhaps being TRBD1 or TRBD2 (6 bases each). This CDR3 has 14 amino acids. Trimming cost V 1 base and J 7 bases, with 11 bases left between them. The germline V gene encodes CDR1 LGHDT and CDR2 YNNKEL (reference sequence). The CDR3 reads CASSQAGAGNEQFF. The CDR3 DNA is TGTGCCAGCAGCCAAGCGGGGGCTGGAAATGAGCAGTTCTTC.

Regarding this clonotype: Its ends do not fully match the called genes, so a read error is possible. J is TRBJ2-5 and V is TRBV7-7; TRBD1 aligns across 9 bases. Germline V gene sequence: CDR1 SSHAT, CDR2 FNYEAQ (reference sequence). The length of the CDR3 is 15 residues. The CDR3 sequence is CASSTTGTGKRTQYF. For the CDR3, the DNA is TGTGCTAGCAGCACCACCGGGACAGGGAAGAGAACCCAGTACTTC. The whole variable domain, remainder taken from reference TRBV7-7 and TRBJ2-5, is GAGVSQSPRYKVTKRGQDVTLRCDPISSHATLYWYQQALGQGPEFLTYFNYEAQPDKSGLPSDRFSAERPEGSISTLTIQRTEQRDSAMYRCASSTTGTGKRTQYFGPGTRLLVL.

The table lists this clonotype with many counts. This chain uses TRBV11-2 with TRBJ1-2; TRBD1 agrees at 8 bases. Germline assignment: CDR1 SGHAT and CDR2 FQNNGV. With 1 base clipped from V and 2 bases from J, the junction kept 3 bases outside the gene matches. The CDR3 spans 15 residues. The CDR3 DNA follows: TGTGCCAGCAGCTTAGGGGCAGGGGGCAACTATGGCTACACCTTC. This translates into CASSLGAGGNYGYTF.

There are a few counts of this clonotype. The rearrangement links TRBV29-1 to TRBJ1-3; D remains ambiguous. The CDR3 has 11 amino acids. V was shortened by 6 bases and J by 4 bases, with 7 bases between the two germline ends. Germline CDR1 SQVTM, CDR2 ANQGSEA. The DNA of the CDR3 is TGCAGCGTAAACCAGGGAAACACCATATATTTT. Protein product: CSVNQGNTIYF.

This chain links TRBV20-1 with TRBJ2-7; TRBD1 aligns across 9 bases. There are 14 residues in the CDR3. Germline V gives CDR1 DFQATT, CDR2 SNEGSKA (reference sequence). The trim removed 4 bases at V and 4 bases at J, leaving 8 bases unmatched. CDR3 residues: CSAIGQGFGYEQYV. The CDR3 DNA is TGCAGTGCTATCGGACAGGGGTTCGGTTACGAGCAGTACGTC.

This clonotype came up a few times. This chain links TRBV7-3 with TRBJ2-2; D is unresolved. The V and J ends lost 0 bases and 9 bases respectively, with 8 bases between them. The CDR3 is 13 amino acids. CDR1 and CDR2 (germline): SGHTA, FQGTGA. CDR3: CASSLTSTRELFF. The CDR3 coding sequence is TGTGCCAGCAGCTTAACGTCGACCCGGGAGCTGTTTTTT.

The rearrangement links TRBV5-1 to TRBJ2-3; D gene unclear. This CDR3 comprises 12 residues. Germline loops: CDR1 SGHRS, CDR2 YFSETQ. The ends were cut back, 5 bases at V and 5 bases at J, with 9 bases in the middle. Here the CDR3 reads CASRGGQDTQYF. CDR3 DNA: TGCGCCAGCAGAGGTGGGCAAGATACGCAGTATTTT.

This chain links TRBV28 with TRBJ1-2; 10 bases map to TRBD1. The CDR3 is 15 amino acids. Per the germline V gene, CDR1 is MDHEN and CDR2 is SYDVKM. Trimming removed 5 bases from V and 4 bases from J; junction bases left unmatched: 7. The DNA for the CDR3 is TGTGCCAGCAGTCTTCCGGGACAGGGGATCTATGGCTACACCTTC. Translating gives CASSLPGQGIYGYTF.